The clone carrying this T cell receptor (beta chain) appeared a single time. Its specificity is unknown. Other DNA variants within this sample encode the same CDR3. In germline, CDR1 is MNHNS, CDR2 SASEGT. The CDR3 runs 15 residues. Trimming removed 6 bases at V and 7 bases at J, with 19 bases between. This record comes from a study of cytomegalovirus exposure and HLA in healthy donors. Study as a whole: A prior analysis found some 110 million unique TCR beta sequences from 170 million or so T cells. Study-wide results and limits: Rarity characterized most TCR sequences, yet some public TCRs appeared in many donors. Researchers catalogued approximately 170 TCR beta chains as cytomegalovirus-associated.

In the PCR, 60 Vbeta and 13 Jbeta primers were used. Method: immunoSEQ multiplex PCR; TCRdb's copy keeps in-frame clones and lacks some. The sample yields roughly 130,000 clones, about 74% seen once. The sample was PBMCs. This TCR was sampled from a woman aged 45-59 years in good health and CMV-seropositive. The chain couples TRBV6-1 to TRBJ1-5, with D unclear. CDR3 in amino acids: CASRWAEGGNQPQHF. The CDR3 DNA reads TGTGCCAGCAGATGGGCAGAGGGTGGTAACCAGCCCCAGCATTTT.